This T cell receptor beta chain came from a study of blood T cell repertoires in COVID-19. Across the whole study: Spain, Italy and the United States supplied samples that represented acute and convalescent COVID-19. In each case, the material was cDNA or gDNA derived from T cells, B-cell-depleted T cells, or PBMCs.

Measured with immunoSEQ multiplex PCR; TCRdb has only the in-frame clones, and not every one. Of 200,000 to 300,000 clones in the sample, 84% were seen once. Trimming stripped 2 bases from V and 2 bases from J, with 12 bases between. The CDR3 is 15 residues long. Per the germline V gene, CDR1 is MNHEY and CDR2 is SVGAGI. This clone was detected a few times. Sequenced sample: peripheral blood. This chain uses TRBV6-5 with TRBJ1-2; D may be TRBD1 (5 bases). The TCR comes from a man aged 55 to 70 with acute or convalescent COVID-19. Here the CDR3 reads CASSYGAGSNYGYTF. The CDR3 DNA sequence: TGTGCCAGCAGTTACGGGGCAGGAAGCAACTATGGCTACACCTTC.